The 31 T cell receptor beta chains below all came from one sample that was sequenced in a study of T cell responses to AZD1222 COVID-19 vaccine. TCRdb's copy holds only in-frame clones and misses some; the assay was immunoSEQ multiplex PCR. The sample has about 170,000 clones, roughly 92% seen once. Sample: peripheral blood, taken on day 0 of AZD1222 vaccination. The receptors come from an adult in good health.

The chain has TRBV6-5 and TRBJ1-2; weak D call: TRBD1 (6 bases). The germline V and J ends were trimmed by 6 bases and 4 bases, with 12 bases remaining between them. CDR3 length: 13 residues. CDR1 MNHEY and CDR2 SVGAGI come from the germline V gene. Here the CDR3 DNA reads TGTGCCAGCAGCCCGGGACAACTCTATGGCTACACCTTC. Residues: CASSPGQLYGYTF.

The J gene is TRBJ1-3, the V gene TRBV28; 11 positions match TRBD1. This CDR3 region has 14 residues. Looked up from germline, CDR1 is MDHEN and CDR2 is SYDVKM. V gave up 6 bases and J gave up 8 bases; unmatched junction bases: 6. The CDR3 nucleotides read TGTGCCAGCAGGGGGAGGGGACAGGGGGACACCATATATTTT. This gives the protein CASRGRGQGDTIYF. The full variable domain, in which reference TRBV28 and TRBJ1-3 provide the parts outside the CDR3, is DVKVTQSSRYLVKRTGEKVFLECVQDMDHENMFWYRQDPGLGLRLIYFSYDVKMKEKGDIPEGYSVSREKKERFSLILESASTNQTSMYLCASRGRGQGDTIYFGEGSWLTVV.

The chain carries TRBV7-9 and TRBJ1-2; D ambiguous. Germline lookup yields CDR1 SEHNR and CDR2 FQNEAQ (reference sequence). The CDR3 has 14 residues. Trimming removed 1 base at V and 3 bases at J, with 9 bases between. The CDR3 reads CASSLGGGDYGYTF. CDR3 nucleotides: TGTGCCAGCAGCTTAGGCGGCGGAGACTATGGCTACACCTTC.

The V and J genes are TRBV19 and TRBJ2-1; 7 bases agree with TRBD2. After removal of 4 bases from V and 0 bases from J, the junction contained 9 bases not matched to a gene. Germline V gene lookup returns CDR1 LNHDA and CDR2 SQIVND (reference sequence). CDR3 length: 17 residues. CDR3 DNA sequence: TGTGCCAGTAGTACCGCCGGGAGGCCTAGCTCCTACAATGAGCAGTTCTTC. Translated, it gives CASSTAGRPSSYNEQFF.

This chain connects TRBV4-2 to TRBJ2-1; TRBD1 might be the D (5 bases). Germline-derived CDR1 and CDR2 are LGHNA and YNFKEQ. V lost 4 bases, J lost 3 bases, and 19 bases lay in between. The CDR3 consists of 17 residues. As DNA, the CDR3 is TGTGCCAGCAGCCCCCAGGGCAGGGTCTCCCGCTACAATGAGCAGTTCTTC. This codes for CASSPQGRVSRYNEQFF.

The chain joins TRBV30 to TRBJ2-7; D might be TRBD2 (6 bases). The CDR3 runs to 14 residues. The ends were cut back, 3 bases at V and 6 bases at J, with 18 bases in the middle. Germline assignment: CDR1 GTSNPN and CDR2 SVGIG (reference sequence). The CDR3 reads CAWRPRGTYPEQYF. The CDR3 nucleotides are TGTGCCTGGAGGCCTCGGGGGACCTACCCCGAGCAGTACTTC. The whole variable domain, remainder taken from reference TRBV30 and TRBJ2-7, is SQTIHQWPATLVQPVGSPLSLECTVEGTSNPNLYWYRQAAGRGLQLLFYSVGIGQISSEVPQNLSASRPQDRQFILSSKKLLLSDSGFYLCAWRPRGTYPEQYFGPGTRLTVT.

The chain has TRBV2 and TRBJ1-5; weak D call: TRBD1 (6 bases). Germline lookup yields CDR1 SNHLY and CDR2 FYNNEI. With 5 bases removed from V and 3 bases from J, the gap between germline ends came to 14 bases. This CDR3 has 15 residues. Here the CDR3 reads CASSSRQADNQPQHF. CDR3 DNA sequence: TGTGCCAGCAGTTCCCGACAGGCTGACAATCAGCCCCAGCATTTT. The full variable domain, completed using reference TRBV2 and TRBJ1-5, is EPEVTQTPSHQVTQMGQEVILRCVPISNHLYFYWYRQILGQKVEFLVSFYNNEISEKSEIFDDQFSVERPDGSNFTLKIRSTKLEDSAMYFCASSSRQADNQPQHFGDGTRLSIL.

V and J are TRBV27 and TRBJ2-7, with D possibly being TRBD2 (6 bases). CDR1 is MNHEY and CDR2 is SMNVEV in the germline V gene (reference sequence). V gave up 4 bases and J gave up 2 bases, with 12 bases separating them. There are 14 residues in the CDR3. CDR3 loop: CASSSPGLPYEQYF. The CDR3 nucleotides are TGTGCCAGCAGTTCCCCGGGACTGCCCTACGAGCAGTACTTC.

In its sample, this clone was seen once. The chain carries TRBV5-8 and TRBJ1-3, with 7 bases aligning to TRBD1. Germline CDR1 and CDR2: SGHTS and YDEGEE. V lost 0 bases and J lost 4; bases outside the gene matches: 4. This CDR3 region has 15 residues. The CDR3 nucleotides are TGTGCCAGCAGCTTGGTAGGGACAGTAGGAAACACCATATATTTT. Its protein is CASSLVGTVGNTIYF.

CDR3 sequence: CASSRMGQGTTNEKLFF. As DNA, the CDR3 is TGCGCCAGCAGCCGAATGGGACAGGGAACAACTAATGAAAAACTGTTTTTT. The chain couples TRBV4-1 to TRBJ1-4, with 9 bases identical to TRBD1. The J segment lost 0 bases and the V segment lost 4 bases, leaving 6 bases of the junction unmatched. This CDR3 comprises 17 residues. Germline V gene lookup returns CDR1 MGHRA and CDR2 YSYEKL.

This clone showed up just once. V is TRBV7-8 and J is TRBJ1-1, with D unresolved. Trimming stripped 1 base from V and 0 bases from J, with 9 bases between. The CDR3 is 15 residues long. Germline CDR1 SGHVS, CDR2 FQNEAQ. In nucleotides, the CDR3 is TGTGCCAGCAGCTTAGTCGTCAGTTTGAACACTGAAGCTTTCTTT. Translating it yields CASSLVVSLNTEAFF. The full variable domain, with the rest looked up from reference TRBV7-8 and TRBJ1-1, is GAGVSQSPRYKVAKRGQDVALRCDPISGHVSLFWYQQALGQGPEFLTYFQNEAQLDKSGLPSDRFFAERPEGSVSTLKIQRTQQEDSAVYLCASSLVVSLNTEAFFGQGTRLTVV.

This sequence joins TRBV7-3 and TRBJ2-2, with 12 bases aligning to TRBD1. Germline V gene sequence: CDR1 SGHTA, CDR2 FQGTGA. The V and J ends lost 4 bases and 10 bases, in that order; junction bases with no gene match: 7. The CDR3 is 15 amino acids. CDR3 nucleotides: TGTGCCAGCAGCTATGGGACAGGGGGCCATGAGGAGCTGTTTTTT. Translating it yields CASSYGTGGHEELFF.

The rearrangement links TRBV25-1 to TRBJ2-3; TRBD1 agrees at 9 bases. The ends lost 8 bases at V and 2 bases at J; junction bases unmatched: 11. In germline, CDR1 is MGHDK, CDR2 SYGVNS. The CDR3 consists of 16 residues. CDR3 region: CASAGAGTGFTDTQYF. The DNA for the CDR3 is TGTGCCAGCGCCGGGGCAGGGACAGGGTTCACAGATACGCAGTATTTT.

V usage is TRBV18 and J usage is TRBJ1-2; TRBD1 agrees at 8 bases. The CDR3 sequence is 19 residues long. Looked up from germline, CDR1 is KGHSH and CDR2 is LQKENI. With 4 bases clipped from V and 3 bases from J, the junction kept 19 bases outside the gene matches. CDR3 amino acids: CASSLRPRTGRKEDYGYTF. The CDR3 coding sequence is TGTGCCAGCTCACTCCGACCCAGGACAGGGAGAAAGGAAGACTATGGCTACACCTTC. The full variable domain, its missing parts supplied by reference TRBV18 and TRBJ1-2, is NAGVMQNPRHLVRRRGQEARLRCSPMKGHSHVYWYRQLPEEGLKFMVYLQKENIIDESGMPKERFSAEFPKEGPSILRIQQVVRGDSAAYFCASSLRPRTGRKEDYGYTFGSGTRLTVV.

In its sample, this clone was seen once. The genes are TRBV30 and TRBJ1-3; D is ambiguous. Trimming left V 0 bases short and J 2 bases short, with 2 bases between. The germline CDR1 and CDR2 sequences are GTSNPN and SVGIG (reference sequence). The CDR3 runs 12 residues. The CDR3 here is CAWSVPGNTIYF. CDR3 coding DNA: TGTGCCTGGAGTGTACCTGGAAACACCATATATTTT.

In this sample, this clone turned up once. This chain connects TRBV6-5 to TRBJ1-1; tentative D call: TRBD1 (5 bases). The CDR3 totals 13 residues. Trimming removed 6 bases from V and 2 bases from J, with 10 bases in between. CDR1 and CDR2 from the germline V gene are MNHEY and SVGAGI. DNA of the CDR3: TGTGCCAGCAGCAGGGAGGTAAACACTGAAGCTTTCTTT. Translation gives CASSREVNTEAFF.

The rearrangement uses TRBV6-5 and TRBJ1-5, with a possible D match to TRBD1 (6 bases). The ends were cut back, 3 bases at V and 1 base at J, with 7 bases in the middle. The CDR3 covers 14 residues. Germline V lookup: CDR1 MNHEY, CDR2 SVGAGI. The CDR3 DNA is TGTGCCAGCAGTTATGGGACAAGCAATCAGCCCCAGCATTTT. It encodes CASSYGTSNQPQHF.

The chain uses TRBV19 and TRBJ1-5; TRBD1 aligns across 9 bases. The length of the CDR3 is 15 residues. From germline, CDR1 is LNHDA and CDR2 SQIVND (reference sequence). V lost 3 bases, J lost 7 bases, and 7 bases stayed unmatched. This CDR3 reads CASSMDRGVSQPQHF. CDR3 coding DNA: TGTGCCAGTAGTATGGACAGGGGAGTATCACAGCCCCAGCATTTT. Drawing the rest from reference TRBV19 and TRBJ1-5, the complete variable domain is DGGITQSPKYLFRKEGQNVTLSCEQNLNHDAMYWYRQDPGQGLRLIYYSQIVNDFQKGDIAEGYSVSREKKESFPLTVTSAQKNPTAFYLCASSMDRGVSQPQHFGDGTRLSIL.

This chain joins TRBV6-1 and TRBJ2-3, with D unresolved. There are 12 residues in the CDR3. Trimming took off 5 bases at V and 6 bases at J, with 9 bases between the two ends. Germline V CDR1 and CDR2: MNHNS, SASEGT. Here the CDR3 reads CASSPATDTQYF. The DNA of the CDR3 is TGTGCCAGCAGTCCGGCGACGGATACGCAGTATTTT.

This sequence joins TRBV27 and TRBJ1-2, with 8 bases identical to TRBD1. Germline values: CDR1 MNHEY, CDR2 SMNVEV (reference sequence). Germline trimming cut 4 bases from V and 4 bases from J; bases unmatched to any gene: 2. The CDR3 runs 13 residues. The DNA for the CDR3 is TGTGCCAGCAGTTACGACAGGGGCTATGGCTACACCTTC. Encoded protein: CASSYDRGYGYTF.

The chain has TRBV7-8 and TRBJ2-7; 8 bases are a match to TRBD1. The CDR3 spans 13 residues. Germline V gene data show CDR1 as SGHVS and CDR2 as FQNEAQ. The ends lost 1 base at V and 4 bases at J; junction bases unmatched: 0. The CDR3 is CASSLDRGYEQYF. In DNA, the CDR3 is TGTGCCAGCAGCTTAGACAGGGGGTACGAGCAGTACTTC.

The chain employs TRBV19 and TRBJ1-5; D is unclear. The CDR3 sequence is 13 residues long. CDR1 is LNHDA, CDR2 SQIVND, per germline (reference sequence). Trimming removed 5 bases from V and 3 bases from J, with 8 bases in between. CDR3 sequence: CASSGEPNQPQHF. CDR3 in DNA: TGTGCCAGTAGTGGGGAACCCAATCAGCCCCAGCATTTT.

J is TRBJ2-3 and V is TRBV6-2 or TRBV6-3, with 7 nucleotides matching TRBD1. Germline V gene data show CDR1 as MNHEY and CDR2 as SVGEGT. The CDR3 contains 18 residues. V lost 5 bases and J lost 0; bases outside the gene matches: 14. CDR3 in DNA: TGTGCCAGCAGTACTCGGGCCGGACAGGCCTCTAGCACAGATACGCAGTATTTT. It is translated as CASSTRAGQASSTDTQYF.

V gene TRBV18 combines with J gene TRBJ2-7; D might be TRBD1 or TRBD2, each matching 5 bases. The CDR3 consists of 16 residues. Per the germline V gene, CDR1 is KGHSH and CDR2 is LQKENI. V lost 2 bases, J lost 2 bases, and 16 bases lay in between. In DNA form, the CDR3 reads TGTGCCAGCTCACCAAGCCGGGGCCTTCAAACCTACGAGCAGTACTTC. Its translation is CASSPSRGLQTYEQYF.

This clone occurred once. This chain connects TRBV21-1 to TRBJ2-7; the DNA was not compared with TRBD2, the D call given in the table. TRBV21-1 represents a pseudogene. The CDR3 contains 10 residues. The CDR3 loop reads CASLSYEQYF. CDR3 DNA: TGTGCCAGCCTAAGCTACGAGCAGTACTTC.

CDR3 loop: CASSEGSGGAIKTQYF. The CDR3 coding sequence is TGTGCCAGCAGTGAAGGTAGCGGGGGGGCTATTAAGACCCAGTACTTC. The rearrangement joins TRBV2 to TRBJ2-5; TRBD2 matches 11 bases. The CDR3 has 16 amino acids. The V segment lost 1 base and the J segment 6 bases; nucleotides outside the gene matches: 7. Germline-derived CDR1 and CDR2 are SNHLY and FYNNEI. The full variable domain, in which reference TRBV2 and TRBJ2-5 provide the parts outside the CDR3, is EPEVTQTPSHQVTQMGQEVILRCVPISNHLYFYWYRQILGQKVEFLVSFYNNEISEKSEIFDDQFSVERPDGSNFTLKIRSTKLEDSAMYFCASSEGSGGAIKTQYFGPGTRLLVL.

The V and J genes are TRBV24-1 and TRBJ2-5; D gene uncertain. V was clipped by 4 bases and J by 7 bases, with 12 bases between them. The CDR3 is 13 amino acids. The germline V gene has CDR1 KGHDR and CDR2 SFDVKD. The CDR3 here is CATSDPGYTTQYF. In DNA form, the CDR3 reads TGTGCCACCAGTGACCCAGGTTATACGACCCAGTACTTC.

The CDR3 bases are TGTGCCAGCTCACCTCGGAAGGGCGGGAATGAAAAACTGTTTTTT. Its translation: CASSPRKGGNEKLFF. J is TRBJ1-4 and V is TRBV18; D is uncertain. The V end lost 3 bases, the J end lost 5 bases, and 13 bases lay between the germline ends. CDR3 size: 15 residues. CDR1 is KGHSH, CDR2 LQKENI, per germline. Using reference TRBV18 and TRBJ1-4 for the parts outside the CDR3, the full variable domain is NAGVMQNPRHLVRRRGQEARLRCSPMKGHSHVYWYRQLPEEGLKFMVYLQKENIIDESGMPKERFSAEFPKEGPSILRIQQVVRGDSAAYFCASSPRKGGNEKLFFGSGTQLSVL.

The chain is built from TRBV7-2 and TRBJ1-5, with 11 bases matching TRBD1. Germline V gives CDR1 SGHTA, CDR2 FQGNSA. CDR3 length: 15 amino acids. V was pared by 4 bases and J by 7 bases, with 6 bases of the junction left unmatched. The CDR3 spells CASSSGQGAQQPQHF. CDR3 nucleotides: TGTGCCAGCAGCTCAGGACAGGGGGCTCAACAGCCCCAGCATTTT.

The chain uses TRBV11-2 and TRBJ1-1, with D unclear. CDR1 and CDR2 (germline): SGHAT, FQNNGV. The V end lost 6 bases, the J end lost 5 bases, and 13 bases lay between the germline ends. The CDR3 loop spans 13 amino acids. The CDR3 loop is CASSTGRGTEAFF. The CDR3 DNA sequence: TGTGCCAGCAGTACCGGACGGGGAACTGAAGCTTTCTTT.

V is TRBV18 and J is TRBJ1-4; 8 bases fit TRBD1. This CDR3 spans 17 amino acids. Trimming cost V 0 bases and J 5 bases; bases outside gene matches: 8. Germline-derived CDR1 and CDR2 are KGHSH and LQKENI. The CDR3 is CASSPPSGRGLNEKLFF. The CDR3 nucleotides read TGTGCCAGCTCACCACCCTCGGGCAGGGGGCTGAATGAAAAACTGTTTTTT.